The 29 T cell receptor beta chains below all came from one sample that was sequenced in a study of T cells in Graves' hyperthyroidism and ophthalmopathy. Amplified regions were TCR beta CDR3 sequences from RNA transcripts. Carried out on the TCR CDR3, a first-round RT-PCR used the HTBI primer set. Via MiXCR, TCRdb re-called the multiplex PCR reads, giving one row per CDR3 protein. The profile shows around 610,000 distinct CDR3 sequences, about 15% of them singletons. The sample consisted of blood. These TCRs come from a woman aged 40 to 50 with Graves' ophthalmopathy.

This clonotype was seen at least ten times. The chain couples TRBV12-3 or TRBV12-4 to TRBJ1-3; D possibly corresponds to TRBD1 (5 bases). Trimming stripped 6 bases from V and 2 bases from J, with 14 bases between. The CDR3 covers 15 residues. CDR3 coding DNA: TGTGCCAGCAGCCCCCCCGGGACGCCTGGAAACACCATATATTTT. As protein: CASSPPGTPGNTIYF.

The chain combines TRBV15 with TRBJ2-7; TRBD1 matches 9 bases. This CDR3 is built from 15 residues. V gave up 3 bases and J gave up 5 bases; unmatched junction bases: 8. CDR1 is LNHNV, CDR2 YYDKDF, per germline (reference sequence). CDR3: CATSSGTGWTDEQYF. CDR3 nucleotide sequence: TGTGCCACCAGCAGTGGGACAGGGTGGACCGACGAGCAGTACTTC.

This clonotype came up many times. The chain has TRBV11-2 and TRBJ2-3, with 8 bases matching TRBD2. This CDR3 is 12 amino acids long. CDR1 SGHAT and CDR2 FQNNGV come from the germline V gene. J lost 13 bases, V lost 5 bases, and 8 bases had no gene match. Written as DNA, the CDR3 is TGTGCCAGCAGCGATGTAGCGGGATTGGAGTATTTT. Protein product: CASSDVAGLEYF.

This clonotype was detected many times. V is TRBV2 and J is TRBJ2-7, with 7 bases identical to TRBD2. The CDR3 is 14 amino acids. In germline, CDR1 is SNHLY, CDR2 FYNNEI. Trimming took 5 bases from V and 3 from J; bases not matched to a gene: 7. The CDR3 region has the DNA TGTGCCAGCAGTCCTAGCGGTCTACGCTACGAGCAGTACTTC. Translated, it gives CASSPSGLRYEQYF.

The chain employs TRBV9 and TRBJ2-5, with TRBD1 as a possible D gene (6 bases). Germline assignment: CDR1 SGDLS and CDR2 YYNGEE. The V and J ends lost 4 bases and 4 bases respectively, with 14 bases between them. The CDR3 totals 14 residues. The chain's CDR3 is CASSSGTSPETQYF. The CDR3 DNA reads TGTGCCAGCAGCTCCGGGACATCCCCAGAGACCCAGTACTTC.

This clonotype was recorded at least ten times. V and J are TRBV6-5 and TRBJ2-5; D is unresolved. There are 14 residues in the CDR3. V was cut by 0 bases and J by 5 bases, with 10 bases left in between. From germline, CDR1 is MNHEY and CDR2 SVGAGI. In DNA, the CDR3 is TGTGCCAGCAGTTACTCGCTCCAGCTTGAGACCCAGTACTTC. This encodes CASSYSLQLETQYF.

V and J are TRBV12-3 or TRBV12-4 and TRBJ2-3, with TRBD2 identical over 11 bases. This CDR3 is built from 16 residues. After removal of 5 bases from V and 1 base from J, the junction contained 5 bases not matched to a gene. CDR3 sequence (DNA): TGTGCCAGCAGTCTTATAGCGGGAGGGGGCACAGATACGCAGTATTTT. Protein sequence: CASSLIAGGGTDTQYF.

This clonotype was observed at least ten times. The V and J genes are TRBV28 and TRBJ2-4; 8 nucleotides align to TRBD1. Germline assignment: CDR1 MDHEN and CDR2 SYDVKM. The CDR3 is 12 amino acids. The J segment lost 8 bases and the V segment lost 6 bases, leaving 3 bases of the junction unmatched. This CDR3 is CASREDRDIQYF. The CDR3 bases are TGTGCCAGCAGAGAGGACAGGGACATTCAGTACTTC. Based on the CDR3 plus reference TRBV28 and TRBJ2-4, the full variable domain is DVKVTQSSRYLVKRTGEKVFLECVQDMDHENMFWYRQDPGLGLRLIYFSYDVKMKEKGDIPEGYSVSREKKERFSLILESASTNQTSMYLCASREDRDIQYFGAGTRLSVL.

This clonotype appeared a few times. The chain is built from TRBV10-3 and TRBJ2-6; D possibly corresponds to TRBD1 (5 bases). The CDR3 runs to 18 residues. Trimming removed 4 bases at V and 0 bases at J, with 16 bases between. Germline CDR1 ENHRY, CDR2 SYGVKD. The CDR3 protein is CAISVLETANSGANVLTF. The DNA for the CDR3 is TGTGCCATCAGTGTATTGGAGACAGCGAACTCTGGGGCCAACGTCCTGACTTTC.

This clonotype was recorded a few times. The chain couples TRBV19 to TRBJ1-1; 7 nucleotides line up with TRBD1. The CDR3 extends over 16 amino acids. Trimming at V came to 4 bases and at J to 1 base, leaving 9 bases not matched to a gene. Germline CDR1 reads LNHDA; CDR2 reads SQIVND (reference sequence). CDR3 in DNA: TGTGCCAGTAGTAACATCTACAGGGGCGGGAACACTGAAGCTTTCTTT. It encodes CASSNIYRGGNTEAFF.

This clonotype was detected only a few times. This rearrangement joins TRBV7-2 to TRBJ2-4; either TRBD1 or TRBD2 may fit D (6 bases each). The V end was cut by 1 base, the J end by 3 bases, with 16 bases between. There are 17 residues in the CDR3. Per germline, CDR1 SGHTA and CDR2 FQGNSA. CDR3 DNA: TGTGCCAGCAGCTTAGTTTCGGGCAGGGGAGGCAAAAACATTCAGTACTTC. Translating gives CASSLVSGRGGKNIQYF.

This clonotype was detected ten times or more. The chain recombines TRBV11-1 with TRBJ2-7; 8 positions match TRBD1. The germline V gene encodes CDR1 SGHAT and CDR2 FQDESV (reference sequence). The CDR3 totals 14 residues. J lost 0 bases, V lost 7 bases, and 5 bases had no gene match. In DNA form, the CDR3 reads TGTGCCAGCAACCGACAGGGGACCTCCTACGAGCAGTACTTC. Encoded protein: CASNRQGTSYEQYF.

This clonotype has a handful of counts. V and J are TRBV29-1 and TRBJ2-3; TRBD2 agrees at 10 bases. V gave up 7 bases and J gave up 5 bases; unmatched junction bases: 9. CDR1 and CDR2 (germline): SQVTM, ANQGSEA. The CDR3 is 14 amino acids. The CDR3 DNA reads TGCAGCGCCAAGAGGGCTAGCGGGAGAGATACGCAGTATTTT. Its protein product is CSAKRASGRDTQYF.

The chain is built from TRBV28 and TRBJ2-7; 14 nucleotides match TRBD2. The CDR3 is 17 amino acids. V dropped 6 bases and J dropped 2; count of bases not matched to a gene: 9. Germline lookup yields CDR1 MDHEN and CDR2 SYDVKM. CDR3 in DNA: TGTGCCAGCAGCCCCTCCGGGGGACTAGCGGGGGCCTACGAGCAGTACTTC. Translating gives CASSPSGGLAGAYEQYF.

The chain carries TRBV28 and TRBJ2-5, with 7 nucleotides matching TRBD2. Germline V lookup: CDR1 MDHEN, CDR2 SYDVKM. The CDR3 extends over 17 amino acids. The J segment lost 6 bases and the V segment lost 4 bases, leaving 17 bases of the junction unmatched. The CDR3 protein is CASSSTHTGLWSKTQYF. CDR3 DNA sequence: TGTGCCAGCAGTTCGACCCACACGGGACTATGGTCGAAGACCCAGTACTTC.

This clonotype occurred a few times. Mismatch with germline at one junction end may stem from a read error. This sequence joins TRBV12-3 or TRBV12-4 and TRBJ2-7, with 12 positions matching TRBD2. The CDR3 covers 13 residues. In nucleotides, the CDR3 is TGTGCCAGCAGTTCCGGGGGACTAGCGGGTAGCAACTTC. Translated: CASSSGGLAGSNF.

The table lists this clonotype with many counts. The chain couples TRBV2 to TRBJ2-2; D may be TRBD2 (6 bases). Germline lookup yields CDR1 SNHLY and CDR2 FYNNEI. This CDR3 contains 15 residues. V lost 5 bases and J lost 1, with 11 bases in between. CDR3 coding DNA: TGTGCCAGCAGTATGACGGGAGAGAACACCGGGGAGCTGTTTTTT. The encoded protein is CASSMTGENTGELFF.

This clonotype was seen at least ten times. The V gene is TRBV19, the J gene TRBJ1-2, with D perhaps TRBD1 (5 bases). The germline CDR1 and CDR2 sequences are LNHDA and SQIVND (reference sequence). This CDR3 contains 14 residues. The V and J ends lost 4 bases and 0 bases respectively, with 9 bases between them. The CDR3 here is CASSKTGSNYGYTF. As DNA, the CDR3 is TGTGCCAGTAGTAAAACAGGATCTAACTATGGCTACACCTTC.

In this sample, this clonotype turned up many times. The chain joins TRBV6-5 to TRBJ2-2; unclear D gene. The CDR3 has 13 amino acids. Germline V gene lookup returns CDR1 MNHEY and CDR2 SVGAGI. Trimming shortened V by 7 bases and J by 0 bases, and 6 bases separated the two germline ends. The CDR3 DNA sequence: TGTGCCAGCAACGTCCCGAACACCGGGGAGCTGTTTTTT. Protein sequence: CASNVPNTGELFF.

This clonotype was detected many times. The chain couples TRBV28 to TRBJ2-4; D remains unclear. Germline CDR1 is MDHEN and CDR2 is SYDVKM. V lost 5 bases and J lost 0, with 8 bases in between. CDR3 length: 14 amino acids. The CDR3 bases are TGTGCCAGCAGTACAGCGTTAGCCAAAAACATTCAGTACTTC. Protein sequence: CASSTALAKNIQYF. The full variable domain, with the rest looked up from reference TRBV28 and TRBJ2-4, is DVKVTQSSRYLVKRTGEKVFLECVQDMDHENMFWYRQDPGLGLRLIYFSYDVKMKEKGDIPEGYSVSREKKERFSLILESASTNQTSMYLCASSTALAKNIQYFGAGTRLSVL.

This clonotype was detected once. The chain joins TRBV15 to TRBJ2-7; TRBD2 aligns across 8 bases. Losses at the gene ends were 4 bases for V and 2 bases for J; bases not matched to a gene: 7. Per the germline V gene, CDR1 is LNHNV and CDR2 is YYDKDF (reference sequence). The CDR3 consists of 15 residues. The CDR3, as DNA: TGTGCCACCAGCAACGGACGGGAGGGGACCTACGAGCAGTACTTC. Its protein product is CATSNGREGTYEQYF.

Ten or more counts support this clonotype. J is TRBJ1-2 and V is TRBV24-1, with D unclear. The CDR3 has 14 residues. Germline V gene lookup returns CDR1 KGHDR and CDR2 SFDVKD. The V and J ends lost 1 base and 5 bases respectively, with 10 bases between them. CDR3 nucleotide sequence: TGTGCCACCAGTGATTTTGCAGTCCCTTATGGCTACACCTTC. It translates to CATSDFAVPYGYTF.

This clonotype appeared many times. The J gene is TRBJ1-5, the V gene TRBV7-8, with D unclear. The CDR3 covers 11 residues. Germline CDR1 reads SGHVS; CDR2 reads FQNEAQ. V gave up 4 bases and J gave up 9 bases, with 7 bases separating them. The CDR3 loop reads CASSSDGPQHF. Here the CDR3 DNA reads TGTGCCAGCAGCTCAGACGGGCCCCAGCATTTT.

This clonotype was detected ten times or more. The rearrangement joins TRBV11-2 to TRBJ2-7; 8 bases match TRBD1. The CDR3 runs to 17 residues. CDR1 and CDR2 (germline): SGHAT, FQNNGV. The V and J ends lost 4 bases and 1 base, in that order; junction bases with no gene match: 12. The CDR3 spells CASSYAPPDRESYEQYF. The CDR3 nucleotides are TGTGCCAGCAGCTATGCCCCACCGGACAGGGAATCCTACGAGCAGTACTTC.

The chain couples TRBV24-1 to TRBJ2-1, with 13 bases lining up with TRBD2. This CDR3 is 15 amino acids long. Germline CDR1 KGHDR, CDR2 SFDVKD. J gave up 9 bases and V 3 bases, and 4 bases lay outside the gene matches. CDR3 sequence reads: CATSDGLAGAGEQFF. The CDR3 DNA sequence: TGTGCCACCAGTGATGGACTAGCGGGAGCGGGTGAGCAGTTCTTC.

Ten or more counts support this clonotype. CDR3: CASSFPRGGYGYTF. The CDR3 DNA reads as TGTGCCAGCAGTTTTCCTCGGGGGGGCTATGGCTACACCTTC. This chain uses TRBV28 with TRBJ1-2, with a weak D call TRBD1 (5 bases). There are 14 residues in the CDR3. CDR1 is MDHEN, CDR2 SYDVKM, per germline. With 3 bases removed from V and 4 bases from J, the gap between germline ends came to 12 bases.

In its sample, this clonotype was seen many times. This chain connects TRBV2 to TRBJ1-1; D is unclear. Germline values: CDR1 SNHLY, CDR2 FYNNEI. This CDR3 region has 15 residues. V was pared by 6 bases and J by 4 bases, with 18 bases between. For the CDR3, the DNA is TGTGCCAGCAGCCGTAGGGCGGGGTTAGTCACTGAAGCTTTCTTT. Translated: CASSRRAGLVTEAFF.

J is TRBJ2-5 and V is TRBV5-4, with 7 bases lining up with TRBD1. The CDR3 is 13 residues long. The germline gives CDR1 SGHNT, CDR2 YYREEE (reference sequence). V lost 9 bases, J lost 2 bases, and 7 bases stayed unmatched. The CDR3 nucleotides are TGTGCCACCCGACAGGGTGTACAAGAGACCCAGTACTTC. Protein product: CATRQGVQETQYF.

There are many counts of this clonotype. The genes are TRBV19 and TRBJ2-7; tentatively, D is TRBD1 or TRBD2 (6 bases each). The length of the CDR3 is 13 residues. V lost 3 bases, J lost 3 bases, and 9 bases lay in between. CDR1 is LNHDA and CDR2 is SQIVND in the germline V gene (reference sequence). The CDR3 sequence is CASSMRGDYEQYF. As DNA, the CDR3 is TGTGCCAGTAGTATGAGGGGGGACTACGAGCAGTACTTC.